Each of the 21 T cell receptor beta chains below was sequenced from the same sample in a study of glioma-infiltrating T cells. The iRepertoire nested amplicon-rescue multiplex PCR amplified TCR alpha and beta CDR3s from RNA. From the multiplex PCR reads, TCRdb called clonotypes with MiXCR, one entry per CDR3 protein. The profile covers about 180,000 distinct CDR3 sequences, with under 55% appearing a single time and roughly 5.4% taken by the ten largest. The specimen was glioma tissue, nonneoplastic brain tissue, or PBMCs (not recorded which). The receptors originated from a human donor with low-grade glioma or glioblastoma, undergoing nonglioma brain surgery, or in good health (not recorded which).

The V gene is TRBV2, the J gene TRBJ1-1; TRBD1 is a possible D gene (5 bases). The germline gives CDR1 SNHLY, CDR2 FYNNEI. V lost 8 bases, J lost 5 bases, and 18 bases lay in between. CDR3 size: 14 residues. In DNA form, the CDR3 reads TGTGCCAGCCGCCGTGGGGGACGGGAAACTGAAGCTTTCTTT. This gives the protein CASRRGGRETEAFF.

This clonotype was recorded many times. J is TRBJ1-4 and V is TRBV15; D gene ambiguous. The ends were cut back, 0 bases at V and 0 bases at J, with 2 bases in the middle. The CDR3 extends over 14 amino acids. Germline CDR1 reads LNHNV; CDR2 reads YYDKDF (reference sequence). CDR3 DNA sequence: TGTGCCACCAGCAGAGACGCAACTAATGAAAAACTGTTTTTT. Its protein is CATSRDATNEKLFF.

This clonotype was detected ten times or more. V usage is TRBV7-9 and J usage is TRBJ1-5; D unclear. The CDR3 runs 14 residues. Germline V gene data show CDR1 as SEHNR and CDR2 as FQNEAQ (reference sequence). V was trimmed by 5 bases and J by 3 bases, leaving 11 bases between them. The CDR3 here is CASSPGISNQPQHF. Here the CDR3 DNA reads TGTGCCAGCAGCCCCGGAATTTCCAATCAGCCCCAGCATTTT.

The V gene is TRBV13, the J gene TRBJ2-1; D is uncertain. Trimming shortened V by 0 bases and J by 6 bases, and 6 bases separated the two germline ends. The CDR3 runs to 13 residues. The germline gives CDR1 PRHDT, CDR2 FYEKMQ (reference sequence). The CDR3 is CASSLGLSNEQFF. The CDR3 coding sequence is TGTGCCAGCAGCTTAGGCCTGTCCAATGAGCAGTTCTTC.

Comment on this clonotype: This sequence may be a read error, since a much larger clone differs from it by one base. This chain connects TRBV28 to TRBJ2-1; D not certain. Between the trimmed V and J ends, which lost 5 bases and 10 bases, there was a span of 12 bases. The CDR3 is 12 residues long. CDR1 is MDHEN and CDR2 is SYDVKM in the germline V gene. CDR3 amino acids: CASSPQTYEQFF. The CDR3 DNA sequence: TGTGCCAGCAGTCCACAAACCTACGAGCAGTTCTTC.

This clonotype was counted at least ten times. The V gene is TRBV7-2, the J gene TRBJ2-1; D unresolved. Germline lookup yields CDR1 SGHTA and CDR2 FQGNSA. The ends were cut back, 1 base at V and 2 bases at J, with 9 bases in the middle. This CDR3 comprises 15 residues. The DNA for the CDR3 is TGTGCCAGCAGCTTAGGTGGCTACACCTACAATGAGCAGTTCTTC. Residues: CASSLGGYTYNEQFF.

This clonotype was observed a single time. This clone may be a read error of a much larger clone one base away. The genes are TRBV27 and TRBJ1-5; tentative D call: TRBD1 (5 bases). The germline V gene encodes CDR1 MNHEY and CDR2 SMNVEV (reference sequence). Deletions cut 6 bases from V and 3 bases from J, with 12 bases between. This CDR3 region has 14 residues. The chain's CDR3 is CASSTGGVNQPQHF. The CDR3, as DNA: TGTGCCAGCAGCACCGGGGGGGTCAATCAGCCCCAGCATTTT.

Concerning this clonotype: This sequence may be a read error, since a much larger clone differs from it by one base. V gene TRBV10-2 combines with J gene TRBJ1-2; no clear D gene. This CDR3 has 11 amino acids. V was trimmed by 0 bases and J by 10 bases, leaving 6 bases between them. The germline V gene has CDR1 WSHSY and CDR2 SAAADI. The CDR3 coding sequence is TGCGCCAGCAGTGAGTCGAGCGTCTACACCTTC. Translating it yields CASSESSVYTF.

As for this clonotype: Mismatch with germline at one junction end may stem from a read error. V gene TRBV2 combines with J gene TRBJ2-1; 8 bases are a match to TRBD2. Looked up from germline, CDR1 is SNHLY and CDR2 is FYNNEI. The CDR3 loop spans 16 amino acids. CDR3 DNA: TGTGCCAGCAGCAAACAACAAGCGGGAGACTACAATGACCAGTTCTTC. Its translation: CASSKQQAGDYNDQFF.

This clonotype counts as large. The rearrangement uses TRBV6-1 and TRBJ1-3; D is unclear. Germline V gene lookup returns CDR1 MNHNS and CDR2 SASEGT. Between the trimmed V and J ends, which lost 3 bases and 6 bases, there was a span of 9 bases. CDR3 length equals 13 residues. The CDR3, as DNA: TGTGCCAGCAGTGAGTCTGAGTCAAACACCATATATTTT. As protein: CASSESESNTIYF.

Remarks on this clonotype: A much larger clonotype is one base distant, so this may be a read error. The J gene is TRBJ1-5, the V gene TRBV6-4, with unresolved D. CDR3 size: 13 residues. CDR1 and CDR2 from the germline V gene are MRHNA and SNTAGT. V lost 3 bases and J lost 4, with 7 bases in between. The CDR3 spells CASSEKKNQPQHF. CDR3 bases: TGTGCCAGCAGTGAAAAGAAGAATCAGCCCCAGCATTTT.

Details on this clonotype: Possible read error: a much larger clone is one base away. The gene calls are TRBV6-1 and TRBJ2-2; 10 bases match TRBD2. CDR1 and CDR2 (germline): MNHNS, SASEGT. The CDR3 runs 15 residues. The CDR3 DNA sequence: TGTGCCAGTTCTCCGGGACTAGCGAACACCGTGGAGCTGTTTTTT. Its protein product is CASSPGLANTVELFF.

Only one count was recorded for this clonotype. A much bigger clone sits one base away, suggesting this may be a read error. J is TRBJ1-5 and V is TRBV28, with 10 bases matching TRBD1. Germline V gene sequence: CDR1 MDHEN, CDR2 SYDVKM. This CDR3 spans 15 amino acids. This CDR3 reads CASSLEGQGWSPKHF. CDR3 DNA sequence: TGTGCCAGCAGCTTAGAGGGACAGGGGTGGTCGCCCAAGCATTTT.

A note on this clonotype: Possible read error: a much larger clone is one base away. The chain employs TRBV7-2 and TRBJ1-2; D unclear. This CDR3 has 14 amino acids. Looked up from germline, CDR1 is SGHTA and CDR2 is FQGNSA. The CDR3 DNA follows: TGTGCCAGCATCTTATCTCGGGTAGCCGGGGGCTACACCTTC. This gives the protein CASILSRVAGGYTF.

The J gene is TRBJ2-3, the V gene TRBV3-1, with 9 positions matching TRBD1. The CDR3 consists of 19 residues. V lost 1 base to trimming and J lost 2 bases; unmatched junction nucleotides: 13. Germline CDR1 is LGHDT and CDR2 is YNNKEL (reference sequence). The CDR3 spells CASSQGSYRGLMVTDTQYF. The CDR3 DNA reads TGTGCCAGCAGCCAAGGTTCCTACAGGGGGCTGATGGTCACAGATACGCAGTATTTT.

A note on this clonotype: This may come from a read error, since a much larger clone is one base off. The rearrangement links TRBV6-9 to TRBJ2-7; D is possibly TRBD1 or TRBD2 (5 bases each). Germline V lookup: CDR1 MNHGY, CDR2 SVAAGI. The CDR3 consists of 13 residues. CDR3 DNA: TGTGACAGCAGTTACGGGACCTCCTACGAGCAGTACTTC. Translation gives CDSSYGTSYEQYF.

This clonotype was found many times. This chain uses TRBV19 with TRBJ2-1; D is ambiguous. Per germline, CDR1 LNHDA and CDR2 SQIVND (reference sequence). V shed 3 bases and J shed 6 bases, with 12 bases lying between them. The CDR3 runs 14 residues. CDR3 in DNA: TGTGCCAGTAGTATGGCAACAGACTTCAATGAGCAGTTCTTC. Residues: CASSMATDFNEQFF.

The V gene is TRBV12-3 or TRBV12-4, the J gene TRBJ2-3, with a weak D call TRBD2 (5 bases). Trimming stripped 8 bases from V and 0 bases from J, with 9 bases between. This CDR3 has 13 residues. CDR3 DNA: TGTGCCAGCCAGAGCGGTAGCACAGATACGCAGTATTTT. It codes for CASQSGSTDTQYF.

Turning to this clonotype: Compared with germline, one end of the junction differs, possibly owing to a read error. CDR3 DNA: TGTGCCAGAAGTTTCGTTGCCCAAGAGACCCAGTACTTC. Translation gives CARSFVAQETQYF. The J gene is TRBJ2-5, the V gene TRBV12-3 or TRBV12-4; D is ambiguous. The CDR3 is made up of 13 amino acids.

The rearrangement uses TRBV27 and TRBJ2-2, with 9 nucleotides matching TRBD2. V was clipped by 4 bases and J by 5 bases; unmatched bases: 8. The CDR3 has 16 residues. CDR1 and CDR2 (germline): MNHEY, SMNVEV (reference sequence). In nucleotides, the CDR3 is TGTGCCAGCAGTTGGGGACTAGCTGGAGTGACCGGGGAGCTGTTTTTT. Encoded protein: CASSWGLAGVTGELFF.

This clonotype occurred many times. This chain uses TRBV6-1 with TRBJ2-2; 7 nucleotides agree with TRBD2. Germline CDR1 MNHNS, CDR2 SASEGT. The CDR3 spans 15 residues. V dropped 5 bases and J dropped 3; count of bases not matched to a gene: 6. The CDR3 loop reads CASSYQLADTGELFF. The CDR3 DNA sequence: TGTGCCAGCAGTTATCAGCTAGCGGACACCGGGGAGCTGTTTTTT.